Below, 30 T cell receptor beta chains from the same sample are listed, as sequenced in a study of T cells in Graves' hyperthyroidism and ophthalmopathy. Regions amplified from RNA transcripts were the TCR beta CDR3 regions. Carried out on the TCR CDR3, a first-round RT-PCR used the HTBI primer set. TCRdb analysed the multiplex PCR reads with MiXCR anew, one entry per CDR3 protein. Among approximately 640,000 distinct CDR3 sequences listed, around 15% were seen once. Sample: blood. These receptor sequences come from a man in his forties or fifties with Graves' hyperthyroidism.

This clonotype occurred many times. The V call is TRBV20-1, the J call TRBJ2-5, with TRBD2 matching 7 bases. This CDR3 is 15 amino acids long. CDR1 is DFQATT and CDR2 is SNEGSKA in the germline V gene (reference sequence). V was clipped by 0 bases and J by 2 bases; unmatched bases: 6. The chain's CDR3 is CSARDLGAGQETQYF. The DNA of the CDR3 is TGCAGTGCTAGAGATCTTGGAGCGGGGCAAGAGACCCAGTACTTC.

The table lists this clonotype with many counts. The chain employs TRBV7-2 and TRBJ1-3, with no clear D. Germline V gives CDR1 SGHTA, CDR2 FQGNSA. This CDR3 comprises 14 residues. V was clipped by 11 bases and J by 0 bases, with 14 bases between them. The CDR3 loop reads CASGVLSSGNTIYF. CDR3 nucleotide sequence: TGTGCCTCGGGAGTCCTGAGCTCTGGAAACACCATATATTTT.

The count of this clonotype is one. The CDR3 spells CASSLGSRQGYNEQFF. CDR3 bases: TGTGCCAGCAGCTTAGGGAGCCGACAGGGCTACAATGAGCAGTTCTTC. The rearrangement uses TRBV7-9 and TRBJ2-1, with 7 bases matching TRBD1. This CDR3 is built from 16 residues. The germline gives CDR1 SEHNR, CDR2 FQNEAQ (reference sequence). J gave up 3 bases and V 1 base, and 6 bases lay outside the gene matches.

With respect to this clonotype: This may be a read error, as it is one base from a much larger clone. This chain links TRBV27 with TRBJ2-5; D is perhaps TRBD2 (5 bases). In germline, CDR1 is MNHEY, CDR2 SMNVEV (reference sequence). With 5 bases removed from V and 13 bases from J, the gap between germline ends came to 20 bases. The CDR3 contains 13 residues. The CDR3 spells CASSESRGSNRYF. The CDR3 DNA sequence: TGTGCCAGCAGTGAGTCCCGCGGGTCTAATCGGTACTTC.

In its sample, this clonotype was seen a few times. This chain joins TRBV20-1 and TRBJ2-7; tentatively, D is TRBD2 (5 bases). CDR1 is DFQATT, CDR2 SNEGSKA, per germline (reference sequence). The CDR3 extends over 12 amino acids. Trimming pared 2 bases from V and 3 bases from J, leaving 8 bases between. This chain's CDR3 is CSARPEVYEQYF. The DNA for the CDR3 is TGCAGTGCTAGACCGGAGGTCTACGAGCAGTACTTC.

This clonotype was seen a few times. The chain couples TRBV4-3 to TRBJ2-7; 14 nucleotides align to TRBD2. The CDR3 length is 14 residues. The J segment lost 7 bases and the V segment lost 3 bases, leaving 2 bases of the junction unmatched. Germline CDR1 LGHNA, CDR2 YSLEER. The CDR3 loop reads CASSQGLAGEEQYF. The CDR3 DNA reads as TGCGCCAGCAGCCAGGGACTAGCGGGAGAGGAGCAGTACTTC.

The CDR3 DNA reads TGTGCCAGCAGCCCTCTATTACTAGTCGGAGAGACCCAGTACTTC. It encodes CASSPLLLVGETQYF. The chain carries TRBV7-6 and TRBJ2-5, with D maybe TRBD2 (5 bases). The CDR3 is 15 amino acids. V was clipped by 5 bases and J by 4 bases, with 17 bases between them. Germline CDR1 SGHVS, CDR2 FNYEAQ. The full variable domain, with the rest looked up from reference TRBV7-6 and TRBJ2-5, is GAGVSQSPRYKVTKRGQDVALRCDPISGHVSLYWYRQALGQGPEFLTYFNYEAQQDKSGLPNDRFSAERPEGSISTLTIQRTEQRDSAMYRCASSPLLLVGETQYFGPGTRLLVL.

This clonotype was seen ten or more times. The V call is TRBV9, the J call TRBJ1-1; D unresolved. The CDR3 loop spans 13 amino acids. V was cut by 0 bases and J by 1 base, with 4 bases left in between. Germline values: CDR1 SGDLS, CDR2 YYNGEE. CDR3 in DNA: TGTGCCAGCAGCGTAGAGGCGAACACTGAAGCTTTCTTT. It encodes CASSVEANTEAFF. Complete variable domain (other parts from reference TRBV9 and TRBJ1-1): DSGVTQTPKHLITATGQRVTLRCSPRSGDLSVYWYQQSLDQGLQFLIQYYNGEERAKGNILERFSAQQFPDLHSELNLSSLELGDSALYFCASSVEANTEAFFGQGTRLTVV.

This clonotype was detected many times. The chain couples TRBV2 to TRBJ1-5; 7 bases match TRBD1. The V gene's germline CDR1 is SNHLY and CDR2 FYNNEI. The J segment lost 2 bases and the V segment lost 6 bases, leaving 7 bases of the junction unmatched. The CDR3 has 15 amino acids. CDR3 loop: CASSAQGIGNQPQHF. The CDR3 DNA is TGTGCCAGCAGCGCACAGGGGATCGGCAATCAGCCCCAGCATTTT.

This clonotype turned up a few times. This chain joins TRBV14 and TRBJ1-1, with D unclear. This CDR3 is built from 11 residues. Germline V gene lookup returns CDR1 SGHDN and CDR2 FVKESK. Trimming removed 0 bases at V and 10 bases at J, with 6 bases between. Written as DNA, the CDR3 is TGTGCCAGCAGCCAAGATTACGGAGCTTTCTTT. Translated, it gives CASSQDYGAFF.

This clonotype was seen many times. The chain carries TRBV3-1 and TRBJ1-3; D is unclear. From germline, CDR1 is LGHDT and CDR2 YNNKEL (reference sequence). V lost 0 bases, J lost 0 bases, and 6 bases lay in between. The CDR3 has 15 amino acids. The CDR3 DNA follows: TGTGCCAGCAGCCAAGATATAATCTCTGGAAACACCATATATTTT. Its protein is CASSQDIISGNTIYF.

This clonotype appeared a few times. The genes are TRBV28 and TRBJ1-1, with D uncertain. The germline V gene encodes CDR1 MDHEN and CDR2 SYDVKM. The CDR3 is 11 residues long. Trimming took off 5 bases at V and 7 bases at J, with 8 bases between the two ends. In DNA, the CDR3 is TGTGCCAGCAGTAACGGACGTGAAGCTTTCTTT. Protein product: CASSNGREAFF. The complete variable domain, with remaining parts taken from reference TRBV28 and TRBJ1-1, reads DVKVTQSSRYLVKRTGEKVFLECVQDMDHENMFWYRQDPGLGLRLIYFSYDVKMKEKGDIPEGYSVSREKKERFSLILESASTNQTSMYLCASSNGREAFFGQGTRLTVV.

J is TRBJ2-5 and V is TRBV20-1, with 9 nucleotides matching TRBD2. The CDR3 is 15 residues long. The junction had 5 bases not matched to a gene; V was cut back by 3 bases and J by 0 bases. Germline V lookup: CDR1 DFQATT, CDR2 SNEGSKA (reference sequence). The chain's CDR3 is CSASGLAGNQETQYF. In DNA, the CDR3 is TGCAGTGCTAGCGGGCTAGCGGGAAACCAAGAGACCCAGTACTTC.

Details on this clonotype: A much larger clone lies a single base off, so this may be a read error. The CDR3 here is CASSYSLTNTEALF. The CDR3 nucleotides read TGTGCCAGCAGCTATAGTCTGACTAACACTGAAGCTCTCTTT. This chain uses TRBV7-9 with TRBJ1-1; D is undetermined. From germline, CDR1 is SEHNR and CDR2 FQNEAQ (reference sequence). The CDR3 is 14 amino acids.

The rearrangement links TRBV14 to TRBJ2-1, with D perhaps matching TRBD2 (6 bases). The CDR3 is made up of 16 amino acids. The V end lost 0 bases, the J end lost 1 base, and 10 bases lay between the germline ends. Per the germline V gene, CDR1 is SGHDN and CDR2 is FVKESK. The DNA for the CDR3 is TGTGCCAGCAGCCAAGATTCGGGGGTATCCTACAATGAGCAGTTCTTC. Translating gives CASSQDSGVSYNEQFF.

This clonotype came up many times. The chain carries TRBV9 and TRBJ2-1; possibly TRBD2 for D (6 bases). The germline V gene encodes CDR1 SGDLS and CDR2 YYNGEE. Deletions cut 0 bases from V and 0 bases from J, with 10 bases between. The CDR3 consists of 16 residues. In DNA, the CDR3 is TGTGCCAGCAGCGTAGTTGGGGGGAGCTCCTACAATGAGCAGTTCTTC. Translated, it gives CASSVVGGSSYNEQFF. The full variable domain, with the rest looked up from reference TRBV9 and TRBJ2-1, is DSGVTQTPKHLITATGQRVTLRCSPRSGDLSVYWYQQSLDQGLQFLIQYYNGEERAKGNILERFSAQQFPDLHSELNLSSLELGDSALYFCASSVVGGSSYNEQFFGPGTRLTVL.

This clonotype was observed at least ten times. The chain carries TRBV12-3 or TRBV12-4 and TRBJ1-5, with D possibly being TRBD1 (6 bases). The CDR3 has 13 residues. Trimming took 5 bases from V and 5 from J, leaving 10 bases between them. CDR3 in DNA: TGTGCCAGCAGTCCACAGGGTTATCAGCCCCAGCATTTT. Residues: CASSPQGYQPQHF.

This clonotype came up many times. The chain recombines TRBV12-3 or TRBV12-4 with TRBJ2-7, with TRBD2 matching over 10 bases. The CDR3 has 13 residues. V was clipped by 2 bases and J by 8 bases; unmatched bases: 3. DNA of the CDR3: TGTGCCAGCAGTTTACTAGCGGGAGTGAAGCAGTACTTC. Amino acids: CASSLLAGVKQYF.

In regard to this clonotype: A clone one base away is much larger, so this may be a read error. This CDR3 fails to terminate in the conserved phenylalanine or tryptophan, so it likely reflects a read error. The J gene is TRBJ1-5, the V gene TRBV12-3 or TRBV12-4, with D possibly being TRBD1 (5 bases). The CDR3 has 18 amino acids. Trimming removed 3 bases from V and 0 bases from J, with 18 bases in between. CDR3 sequence (DNA): TGTGCCAGCAGTTTGTATTTCCCCGCACAGGATAGCAATCAGCCCCAGCATCTT. Protein: CASSLYFPAQDSNQPQHL.

This clonotype was seen ten or more times. The chain recombines TRBV11-2 with TRBJ2-7; D ambiguous. Per germline, CDR1 SGHAT and CDR2 FQNNGV. The V and J ends lost 1 base and 3 bases respectively, with 7 bases between them. This CDR3 has 13 residues. CDR3 region: CASSLGIGYEQYF. DNA of the CDR3: TGTGCCAGCAGCTTAGGGATAGGCTACGAGCAGTACTTC.

To note about this clonotype: One end of the junction varies from germline; a read error may be responsible. This chain joins TRBV12-3 or TRBV12-4 and TRBJ1-3, with D tentatively TRBD1 (5 bases). The CDR3 is 11 amino acids. This chain's CDR3 is CASSGGNAIYF. Written as DNA, the CDR3 is TGTGCCAGCAGTGGGGGAAACGCCATATATTTT.

This clonotype appeared a few times. This sequence joins TRBV7-2 and TRBJ1-4; 7 bases agree with TRBD1. The CDR3 is made up of 15 amino acids. The junction had 7 bases not matched to a gene; V was cut back by 4 bases and J by 5 bases. The V gene's germline CDR1 is SGHTA and CDR2 FQGNSA. The CDR3 spells CASSSRQGYNEKLFF. CDR3 nucleotide sequence: TGTGCCAGCAGCTCGAGACAGGGCTACAATGAAAAACTGTTTTTT.

This chain uses TRBV5-1 with TRBJ2-7, with D possibly matching TRBD2 (5 bases). CDR1 and CDR2 (germline): SGHRS, YFSETQ. CDR3 size: 17 residues. Trimming left V 1 base short and J 5 bases short, with 22 bases between. The CDR3 is CASSLTAVMGFSDEQYF. The CDR3 DNA reads TGCGCCAGCAGCTTGACAGCGGTGATGGGTTTTAGTGACGAGCAGTACTTC.

This clonotype was picked up many times. The chain is built from TRBV28 and TRBJ2-1, with 9 bases lining up with TRBD1. Germline CDR1 reads MDHEN; CDR2 reads SYDVKM. This CDR3 contains 16 residues. J lost 5 bases, V lost 6 bases, and 11 bases had no gene match. The CDR3 bases are TGTGCCAGCAGCTCGAAACAGGGGGCCCAAAACAATGAGCAGTTCTTC. Its translation: CASSSKQGAQNNEQFF.

The chain couples TRBV20-1 to TRBJ1-5; a weak D match, TRBD1 (5 bases). CDR1 DFQATT and CDR2 SNEGSKA come from the germline V gene (reference sequence). The germline V and J ends were trimmed by 0 bases and 7 bases, with 19 bases remaining between them. This CDR3 comprises 16 residues. The DNA of the CDR3 is TGCAGTGCTAGAGATCTAGGGCAGGGAGGCGGACAGCCCCAGCATTTT. It translates to CSARDLGQGGGQPQHF.

This clonotype was seen many times. The V and J genes are TRBV12-3 or TRBV12-4 and TRBJ2-3; D call uncertain. With 1 base removed from V and 0 bases from J, the gap between germline ends came to 11 bases. The CDR3 runs to 16 residues. CDR3 bases: TGTGCCAGCAGTTTAGGGCTAGATCCGAGCACAGATACGCAGTATTTT. Amino acids: CASSLGLDPSTDTQYF.

This clonotype was recorded at least ten times. The chain carries TRBV2 and TRBJ1-1; D is unresolved. The CDR3 runs 13 residues. V lost 3 bases and J lost 4, with 9 bases in between. CDR1 is SNHLY, CDR2 FYNNEI, per germline. CDR3 sequence reads: CASSEASFTEAFF. CDR3 bases: TGTGCCAGCAGTGAGGCCAGCTTCACTGAAGCTTTCTTT.

This clonotype has more than one count but fewer than ten. The chain employs TRBV5-6 and TRBJ2-1; TRBD2 agrees at 9 bases. V dropped 1 base and J dropped 6; count of bases not matched to a gene: 5. The V gene's germline CDR1 is SGHDT and CDR2 YYEEEE. This CDR3 is 15 amino acids long. CDR3 loop: CASSLQLAGTNEQFF. The CDR3 region has the DNA TGTGCCAGCAGCTTGCAACTAGCGGGCACCAATGAGCAGTTCTTC.

This clonotype has at least ten counts. J is TRBJ1-2 and V is TRBV28, with D unresolved. CDR1 is MDHEN, CDR2 SYDVKM, per germline. V was shortened by 3 bases and J by 4 bases, with 12 bases between the two germline ends. The CDR3 covers 14 residues. CDR3 sequence: CASSLTDLLYGYTF. The CDR3 region has the DNA TGTGCCAGCAGTTTGACGGATTTACTCTATGGCTACACCTTC.

V usage is TRBV12-3 or TRBV12-4 and J usage is TRBJ2-5; D is possibly TRBD1 or TRBD2 (6 bases each). The CDR3 has 16 residues. V dropped 4 bases and J dropped 0 bases, with 15 bases sitting between them. CDR3 DNA sequence: TGTGCCAGCAGTTCTATCGGGGGCGCGTACCAAGAGACCCAGTACTTC. Translation gives CASSSIGGAYQETQYF.